The rows below give T cell receptor beta chains drawn from one sample of a study of blood T cell repertoires in COVID-19. The repertoire was sequenced with immunoSEQ multiplex PCR; TCRdb's copy has only in-frame clones and lacks some. This sample has around 220,000 clones, with approximately 84% found just once. Material for sequencing was peripheral blood. These receptors originate from a woman older than 75 with COVID-19, enrolled during active disease. Each CDR3 is given with its conserved first and last residue. A D gene is named only where the DNA matches it firmly. Not all rows give a size; the values are once, few, many and, for expanded clones, a class.

>.|TRBJ1-2|TRBV3-1/TRBV3-2|.
TGTGCCAGCAGCCAACCATGGGGCCAGGGAAGGTATGGCTACACCTTC
CASSQPWGQGRYGYTF
>once|TRBJ1-2|TRBV6-5|TRBD1
TGTGCCACCCGAGAGGGACAGGGAGTAATGGGTGGCTACACCTTC
CATREGQGVMGGYTF
>few|TRBJ2-7|TRBV28|TRBD2
TGTGCCAGCCGGGGGTCCGAGGGTGGCGGGAGGACCTACGAGCAGTACTTC
CASRGSEGGGRTYEQYF
>.|TRBJ2-3|TRBV4-1|TRBD1
TGCGCCAGCAGCCAAGTATCTAGGGGGCAGAGCACAGATACGCAGTATTTT
CASSQVSRGQSTDTQYF
>.|TRBJ2-4|TRBV27|TRBD1
TGTGCCAGCAGTCTCCGGCCCTCATCATTCGACAGGGCCTTAGCCAAAAACATTCAGTACTTC
CASSLRPSSFDRALAKNIQYF
>.|TRBJ1-5|TRBV3-1/TRBV3-2|.
TGTGCCAGCAGAAAACCGCGGGGTCAGCCCCAGCATTTT
CASRKPRGQPQHF
>.|TRBJ1-6|TRBV5-1|TRBD1
TGCGCCAGCAGCTTTGGGACAGGCGGCGGTTCACCCCTCCACTTT
CASSFGTGGGSPLHF
>.|TRBJ2-7|TRBV3-1/TRBV3-2|TRBD1
TGTGCCAGCAGCGCCGGGACAGGGGATCACGAGCAGTACTTC
CASSAGTGDHEQYF
>.|TRBJ2-7|TRBV28|TRBD2
TGTGCCAGCACCCCCTCCCCGGGAACTAGCGGTTCCTACGAGCAGTACTTC
CASTPSPGTSGSYEQYF
>.|TRBJ2-3|TRBV6-2/TRBV6-3|.
TGTGCCAGCAGTTACTCGAGCGGGAGCACAGATACGCAGTATTTT
CASSYSSGSTDTQYF
>.|TRBJ1-2|TRBV4-1|.
TGCGCCAGCAGCCGGGCAGGTGGCTACACCTTC
CASSRAGGYTF
>.|TRBJ2-7|TRBV5-8|TRBD1
TGTGCCAGCAGCTGGGCGGGACAGGGGGTTTACGAGCAGTACTTC
CASSWAGQGVYEQYF
>.|TRBJ1-4|TRBV2|TRBD1
TGTGCCAGCGCGGGACAGGCGACCTCTAATGAAAAACTGTTTTTT
CASAGQATSNEKLFF
>once|TRBJ2-3|TRBV6-6|.
TGTGCCAGCAGAGAGGGAGGCACAGATACGCAGTATTTT
CASREGGTDTQYF
>.|TRBJ1-1|TRBV2|TRBD1
TGTGCCAGCAGTGGCCCCGGCCAGGGGGGTAGGGGTACTGAAGCTTTCTTT
CASSGPGQGGRGTEAFF
>.|TRBJ2-5|TRBV2|.
TGTGCCAGCAAAGGGGCAGCCCAAGAGACCCAGTACTTC
CASKGAAQETQYF
>.|TRBJ1-1|TRBV6-5|.
TGTGCCAGCAGTTACTCGAGCGGGAGTGAAGCTTTCTTT
CASSYSSGSEAFF
>.|TRBJ1-1|TRBV5-1|.
TGCGCCAGCCGGTGGAGCGTTGGTGAAAACACTGAAGCTTTCTTT
CASRWSVGENTEAFF
>.|TRBJ2-7|TRBV18|TRBD2
TGTGCCAGCTCACTTCTGACGCGGGAGGACGAGCAGTACTTC
CASSLLTREDEQYF
>.|TRBJ2-7|TRBV28|.
TGTGCCAGCAGTTTCTTTGACGCGAGGAACTCCTACGAGCAGTACTTC
CASSFFDARNSYEQYF
>.|TRBJ1-1|TRBV19|.
TGTGCCAGTAGTATAGGGGCAAACACTGAAGCTTTCTTT
CASSIGANTEAFF
>.|TRBJ1-1|TRBV29-1|.
TGCAGCGTTGAACATGTCGCGGCCATGAACACTGAAGCTTTCTTT
CSVEHVAAMNTEAFF